These T cell receptor beta chains were read from a single sample in a study of post-analysis software for immune sequencing data. TCRdb re-called the PCR reads through MiXCR, storing one row per CDR3 protein. The table records some 690,000 distinct CDR3 sequences, roughly 27% of them present only once. Sequencing input: blood. These receptors all come from a girl aged 5-17 years with multiple sclerosis. Each CDR3 is given without its conserved first and last residue.

v_gene	j_gene	CDR3aa
TRBV4-2	TRBJ2-5	ASSPGRQSGPNQETQY
TRBV6-2/TRBV6-3	TRBJ2-1	ASSAAQGGEQF
TRBV7-9	TRBJ2-5	ASRPGKETQY
TRBV5-1	TRBJ1-5	ASSLWGESNQPQH
TRBV3-1	TRBJ1-1	ASSQSDGNTEAF
TRBV20-1	TRBJ2-7	SAPRTRVGSYEQY
TRBV5-1	TRBJ2-1	ASSQGSGGTYNEQF
TRBV6-5	TRBJ2-3	ASSPSLAGADTQY
TRBV12-3/TRBV12-4	TRBJ2-3	ASRGTSSFLADTQY
TRBV12-3/TRBV12-4	TRBJ2-1	ASGISRSTYNEQF
TRBV5-6	TRBJ2-5	ASSGAGQETQD
TRBV28	TRBJ2-7	ASSHRGPYEQY
TRBV7-2	TRBJ2-5	ASSLARASKQETQY
TRBV7-8	TRBJ1-2	ASSFWGQGTGYT
TRBV5-1	TRBJ2-3	ASSLPGGHTDTQY
TRBV10-3	TRBJ1-1	AIREDRGRYTEAF
TRBV5-1	TRBJ2-7	ASSWNRGSYEQY
TRBV18	TRBJ2-1	ASSLKRREQF
TRBV6-2/TRBV6-3	TRBJ2-6	ASSYIWSPGSGANVLT
TRBV15	TRBJ2-1	ATSRDEQGLWGNEQF
TRBV7-2	TRBJ2-1	ASSYTIWTSGRSEGEQF
TRBV20-1	TRBJ2-1	SARRGLAGGYNEQF
TRBV20-1	TRBJ1-1	SAGYQGSEAF
TRBV4-2	TRBJ1-4	ASSPQDGEKLF
TRBV5-6	TRBJ1-1	ASSPDRGAMNTEAF
TRBV7-9	TRBJ1-2	ASSPDRGGFYT
TRBV10-3	TRBJ1-1	AISEGRGITEAF
TRBV2	TRBJ2-1	ASSVGLAEQF
TRBV7-2	TRBJ2-7	ASSSGQGRPYEQY
TRBV20-1	TRBJ1-1	SARDNQGGDSF
TRBV6-5	TRBJ2-3	ASSLGRRDYTQY
TRBV28	TRBJ2-7	ASIRGGGLYEQY
TRBV4-1	TRBJ2-1	ASSQDSGTGYNEQF
TRBV4-3	TRBJ2-3	ASSQDQFGTDTQY
TRBV20-1	TRBJ1-4	SARTSQGKEKLF
TRBV29-1	TRBJ2-5	SVEDQPPGAQY
TRBV27	TRBJ2-1	ASSRRGLVNDEQF
TRBV5-1	TRBJ2-1	ASSLASGGPSRSYNEQF
TRBV7-7	TRBJ2-5	ASSPVWGSGETQY
TRBV6-5	TRBJ2-4	ASSYSRLKNIQY
TRBV27	TRBJ2-5	ASSSRSYNEQY
TRBV4-3	TRBJ2-1	ASSQLLAAYNEQF
TRBV11-2	TRBJ2-7	ASSLFISSEGGGVYEQY
TRBV4-1	TRBJ2-2	ASSQIWRGLGQLAGGPGTGELF